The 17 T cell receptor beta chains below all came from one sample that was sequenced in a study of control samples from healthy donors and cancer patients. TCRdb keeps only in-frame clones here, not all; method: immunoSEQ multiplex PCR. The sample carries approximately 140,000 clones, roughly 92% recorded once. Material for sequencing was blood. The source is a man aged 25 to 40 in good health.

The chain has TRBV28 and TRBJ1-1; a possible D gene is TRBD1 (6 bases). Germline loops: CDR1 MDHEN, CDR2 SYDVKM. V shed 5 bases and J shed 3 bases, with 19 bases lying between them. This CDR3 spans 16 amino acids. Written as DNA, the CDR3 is TGTGCCAGCAGTCCGACGGGCAGGGGCTGGGACACTGAAGCTTTCTTT. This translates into CASSPTGRGWDTEAFF.

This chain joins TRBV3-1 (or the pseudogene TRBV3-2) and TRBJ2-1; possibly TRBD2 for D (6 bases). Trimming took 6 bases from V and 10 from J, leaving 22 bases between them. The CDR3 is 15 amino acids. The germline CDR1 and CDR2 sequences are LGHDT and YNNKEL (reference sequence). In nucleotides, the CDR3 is TGTGCCAGCAGACCGGCGGGACGTACCTCAATAGAGCAGTTCTTC. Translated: CASRPAGRTSIEQFF.

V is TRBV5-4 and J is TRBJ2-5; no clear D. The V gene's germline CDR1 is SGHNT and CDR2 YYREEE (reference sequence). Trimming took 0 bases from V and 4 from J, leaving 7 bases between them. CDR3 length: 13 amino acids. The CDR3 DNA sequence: TGTGCCAGCAGCTTGGGGGTACGAGAGACCCAGTACTTC. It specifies CASSLGVRETQYF.

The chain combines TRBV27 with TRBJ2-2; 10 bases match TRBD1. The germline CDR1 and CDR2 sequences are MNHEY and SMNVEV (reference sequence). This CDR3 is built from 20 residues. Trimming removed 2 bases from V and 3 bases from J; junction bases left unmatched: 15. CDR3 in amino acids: CASSLTGQGVVQRYTGELFF. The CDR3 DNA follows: TGTGCCAGCAGTTTAACAGGACAGGGGGTTGTACAGCGGTACACCGGGGAGCTGTTTTTT.

CDR3 coding DNA: TGTGCCAGCTCACCTCTCTTAGCGACAGGGGGATCGTACTATGGCTACACCTTC. It encodes CASSPLLATGGSYYGYTF. The V call is TRBV18, the J call TRBJ1-2, with 9 bases identical to TRBD1. After removal of 3 bases from V and 3 bases from J, the junction contained 14 bases not matched to a gene. The CDR3 extends over 18 amino acids. Germline CDR1 reads KGHSH; CDR2 reads LQKENI.

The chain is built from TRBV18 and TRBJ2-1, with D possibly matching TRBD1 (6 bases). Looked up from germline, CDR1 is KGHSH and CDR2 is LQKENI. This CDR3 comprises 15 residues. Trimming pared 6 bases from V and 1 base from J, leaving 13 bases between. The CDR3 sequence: CASSFQGTSYNEQFF. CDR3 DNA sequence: TGTGCCAGCTCTTTTCAGGGGACGTCCTACAATGAGCAGTTCTTC. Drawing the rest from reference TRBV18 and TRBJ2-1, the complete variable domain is NAGVMQNPRHLVRRRGQEARLRCSPMKGHSHVYWYRQLPEEGLKFMVYLQKENIIDESGMPKERFSAEFPKEGPSILRIQQVVRGDSAAYFCASSFQGTSYNEQFFGPGTRLTVL.

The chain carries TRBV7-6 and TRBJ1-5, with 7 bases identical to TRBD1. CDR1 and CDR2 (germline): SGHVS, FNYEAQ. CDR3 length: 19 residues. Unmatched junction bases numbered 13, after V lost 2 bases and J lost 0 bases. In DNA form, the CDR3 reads TGTGCCAGCAGCTTATCCGCAGGGGGAGATCGTATTAGCAATCAGCCCCAGCATTTT. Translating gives CASSLSAGGDRISNQPQHF.

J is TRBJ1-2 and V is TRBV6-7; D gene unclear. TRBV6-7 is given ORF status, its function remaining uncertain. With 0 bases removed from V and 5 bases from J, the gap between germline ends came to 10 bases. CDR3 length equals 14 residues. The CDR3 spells CASSYSMHSYGYTF. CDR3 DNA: TGTGCCAGCAGTTACTCGATGCACAGTTATGGCTACACCTTC.

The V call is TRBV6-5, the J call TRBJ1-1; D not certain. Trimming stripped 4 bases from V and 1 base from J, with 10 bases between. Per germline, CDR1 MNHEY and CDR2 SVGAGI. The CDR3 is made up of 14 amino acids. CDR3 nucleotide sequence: TGTGCCAGCAGTTCGGTCCAGAGGAACACTGAAGCTTTCTTT. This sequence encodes CASSSVQRNTEAFF.

Here the CDR3 reads CASSYSRSSPLHF. The CDR3, as DNA: TGTGCCAGCAGTTACTCCAGGAGTTCACCCCTCCACTTT. The chain joins TRBV6-5 to TRBJ1-6, with unresolved D. The germline V gene encodes CDR1 MNHEY and CDR2 SVGAGI. The germline V and J ends were trimmed by 0 bases and 9 bases, with 6 bases remaining between them. The length of the CDR3 is 13 residues.

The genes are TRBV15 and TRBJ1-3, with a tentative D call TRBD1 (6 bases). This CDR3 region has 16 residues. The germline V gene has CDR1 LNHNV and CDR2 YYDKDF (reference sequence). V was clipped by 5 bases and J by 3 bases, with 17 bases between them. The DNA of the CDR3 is TGTGCCACCAGCCACCAACAGGGCCCGATTGGAAACACCATATATTTT. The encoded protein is CATSHQQGPIGNTIYF. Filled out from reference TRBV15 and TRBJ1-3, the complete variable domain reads DAMVIQNPRYQVTQFGKPVTLSCSQTLNHNVMYWYQQKSSQAPKLLFHYYDKDFNNEADTPDNFQSRRPNTSFCFLDIRSPGLGDTAMYLCATSHQQGPIGNTIYFGEGSWLTVV.

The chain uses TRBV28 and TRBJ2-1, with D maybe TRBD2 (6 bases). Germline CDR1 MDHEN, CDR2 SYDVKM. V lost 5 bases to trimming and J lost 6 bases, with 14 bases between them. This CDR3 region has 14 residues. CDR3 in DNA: TGTGCCAGCAGTCCCCTTGGAGGGTTCAATGAGCAGTTCTTC. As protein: CASSPLGGFNEQFF.

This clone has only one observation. CDR3 residues: CAWRPGLGNSPLHF. The CDR3 nucleotides are TGTGCCTGGAGGCCCGGCCTCGGAAATTCACCCCTCCACTTT. The V call is TRBV30, the J call TRBJ1-6; D not resolved. Trimming removed 3 bases at V and 7 bases at J, with 13 bases between. In germline, CDR1 is GTSNPN, CDR2 SVGIG (reference sequence). The CDR3 length is 14 residues. The variable domain in full, with the rest retrieved from reference TRBV30 and TRBJ1-6, is SQTIHQWPATLVQPVGSPLSLECTVEGTSNPNLYWYRQAAGRGLQLLFYSVGIGQISSEVPQNLSASRPQDRQFILSSKKLLLSDSGFYLCAWRPGLGNSPLHFGNGTRLTVT.

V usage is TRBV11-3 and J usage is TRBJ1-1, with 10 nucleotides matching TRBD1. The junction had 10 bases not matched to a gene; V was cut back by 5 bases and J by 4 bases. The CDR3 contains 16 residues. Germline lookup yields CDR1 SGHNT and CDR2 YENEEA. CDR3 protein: CASSLTLTGGGTEAFF. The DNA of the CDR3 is TGTGCCAGCAGCCTCACATTGACAGGGGGCGGCACTGAAGCTTTCTTT.

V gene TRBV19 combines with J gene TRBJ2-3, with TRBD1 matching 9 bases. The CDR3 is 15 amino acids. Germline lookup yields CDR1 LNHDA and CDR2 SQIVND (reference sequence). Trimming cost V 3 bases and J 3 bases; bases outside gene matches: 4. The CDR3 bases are TGTGCCAGTAGTATTGGGACAGGGAGGACAGATACGCAGTATTTT. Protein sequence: CASSIGTGRTDTQYF.

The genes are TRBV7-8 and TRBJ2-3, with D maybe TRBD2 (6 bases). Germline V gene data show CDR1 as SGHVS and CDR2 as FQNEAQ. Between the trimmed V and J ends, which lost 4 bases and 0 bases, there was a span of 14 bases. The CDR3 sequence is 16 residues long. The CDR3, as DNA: TGTGCCAGCAGCTCCCGACTAGTCTCTAGCACAGATACGCAGTATTTT. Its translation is CASSSRLVSSTDTQYF.

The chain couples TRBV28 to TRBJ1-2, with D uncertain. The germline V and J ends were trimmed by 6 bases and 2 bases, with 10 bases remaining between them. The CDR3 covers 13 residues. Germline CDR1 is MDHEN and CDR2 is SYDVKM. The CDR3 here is CASRNSLNYGYTF. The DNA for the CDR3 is TGTGCCAGCAGGAACTCACTGAACTATGGCTACACCTTC.